These 9 T cell receptor beta chains were sequenced from one sample in a study of cytomegalovirus exposure and HLA in healthy donors. The PCR was carried out with 60 Vbeta primers and 13 Jbeta primers. TCRdb keeps only in-frame clones here, not all; method: immunoSEQ multiplex PCR. The table includes approximately 170,000 clones, approximately 80% detected once. Sequencing was carried out using PBMCs. The receptors come from a boy under 10 years old in good health and CMV-seronegative.

This clone was counted between two and nine times. The V call is TRBV5-1, the J call TRBJ1-1; D is possibly TRBD1 (5 bases). Per the germline V gene, CDR1 is SGHRS and CDR2 is YFSETQ. Trimming removed 7 bases from V and 7 bases from J, with 17 bases in between. This CDR3 comprises 13 residues. Here the CDR3 DNA reads TGCGCCAGCTCCAACCGGGGGTACGATGAAGCTTTCTTT. This gives the protein CASSNRGYDEAFF.

In this sample, this clone turned up once. This rearrangement joins TRBV19 to TRBJ1-1, with TRBD1 identical over 7 bases. With V trimmed by 4 bases and J by 8 bases, 7 bases remained unmatched. Germline CDR1 and CDR2: LNHDA and SQIVND (reference sequence). This CDR3 region has 13 residues. This CDR3 is CASSTLRGREAFF. The CDR3 region has the DNA TGTGCCAGTAGTACACTCAGGGGGAGGGAAGCTTTCTTT.

The chain has TRBV5-1 and TRBJ2-1; 7 nucleotides agree with TRBD1. The CDR3 runs 14 residues. After removal of 3 bases from V and 7 bases from J, the junction contained 7 bases not matched to a gene. Germline CDR1 and CDR2: SGHRS and YFSETQ. CDR3 nucleotide sequence: TGCGCCAGCAGCTCGACAGGGTGGGTAAATGAGCAGTTCTTC. This codes for CASSSTGWVNEQFF.

The DNA of the CDR3 is TGTGCTAGTGGGGCCCCTAGCGGGATTTCCTCTAGCACAGATACGCAGTATTTT. The encoded protein is CASGAPSGISSSTDTQYF. The chain links TRBV12-5 to TRBJ2-3; the match to TRBD2 covers 9 bases. Trimming cost V 6 bases and J 0 bases; bases outside gene matches: 13. The CDR3 sequence is 18 residues long. CDR1 and CDR2 (germline): LGHNT, FRNRAP. Drawing the rest from reference TRBV12-5 and TRBJ2-3, the complete variable domain is DARVTQTPRHKVTEMGQEVTMRCQPILGHNTVFWYRQTMMQGLELLAYFRNRAPLDDSGMPKDRFSAEMPDATLATLKIQPSEPRDSAVYFCASGAPSGISSSTDTQYFGPGTRLTVL.

V and J are TRBV6-6 and TRBJ1-3; 11 nucleotides align to TRBD1. Germline V lookup: CDR1 MNHNY, CDR2 SVGAGI (reference sequence). The CDR3 covers 15 residues. The junction had 0 bases not matched to a gene; V was cut back by 2 bases and J by 3 bases. The CDR3 DNA is TGTGCCAGCAGTTACGGGACAGGGGGTGGAAACACCATATATTTT. Residues: CASSYGTGGGNTIYF.

The rearrangement joins TRBV28 to TRBJ1-4, with TRBD1 matching 7 bases. Germline V lookup: CDR1 MDHEN, CDR2 SYDVKM. This CDR3 has 15 residues. Losses at the gene ends were 3 bases for V and 5 bases for J; bases not matched to a gene: 6. The CDR3 bases are TGTGCCAGCAGTTTTGTGTCAGGGGGAAATGAAAAACTGTTTTTT. Its protein product is CASSFVSGGNEKLFF. Full variable domain (outside the CDR3, taken from reference TRBV28 and TRBJ1-4): DVKVTQSSRYLVKRTGEKVFLECVQDMDHENMFWYRQDPGLGLRLIYFSYDVKMKEKGDIPEGYSVSREKKERFSLILESASTNQTSMYLCASSFVSGGNEKLFFGSGTQLSVL.

The chain employs TRBV19 and TRBJ2-1; possibly TRBD2 for D (6 bases). Trimming took 3 bases from V and 2 from J, leaving 11 bases between them. Germline V gene sequence: CDR1 LNHDA, CDR2 SQIVND (reference sequence). This CDR3 has 15 amino acids. Here the CDR3 DNA reads TGTGCCAGTAGTATGGGCGGGAAAGCCTACAATGAGCAGTTCTTC. It codes for CASSMGGKAYNEQFF.

This clone has more than one count but fewer than ten. The chain combines TRBV6-1 with TRBJ2-7; TRBD1 is a possible D gene (5 bases). The CDR3 length is 15 residues. CDR1 is MNHNS, CDR2 SASEGT, per germline. The ends were cut back, 5 bases at V and 5 bases at J, with 19 bases in the middle. The CDR3 DNA follows: TGTGCCAGCAGTCCTCCCCCCGGACAACGTGACGAGCAGTACTTC. Translated, it gives CASSPPPGQRDEQYF.

The chain joins TRBV10-3 to TRBJ1-2, with TRBD1 matching over 9 bases. The length of the CDR3 is 13 residues. J lost 2 bases, V lost 6 bases, and 1 base had no gene match. Germline V lookup: CDR1 ENHRY, CDR2 SYGVKD. The CDR3 is CAISGTGNYGYTF. The CDR3 DNA sequence: TGTGCCATCAGCGGGACAGGGAACTATGGCTACACCTTC.